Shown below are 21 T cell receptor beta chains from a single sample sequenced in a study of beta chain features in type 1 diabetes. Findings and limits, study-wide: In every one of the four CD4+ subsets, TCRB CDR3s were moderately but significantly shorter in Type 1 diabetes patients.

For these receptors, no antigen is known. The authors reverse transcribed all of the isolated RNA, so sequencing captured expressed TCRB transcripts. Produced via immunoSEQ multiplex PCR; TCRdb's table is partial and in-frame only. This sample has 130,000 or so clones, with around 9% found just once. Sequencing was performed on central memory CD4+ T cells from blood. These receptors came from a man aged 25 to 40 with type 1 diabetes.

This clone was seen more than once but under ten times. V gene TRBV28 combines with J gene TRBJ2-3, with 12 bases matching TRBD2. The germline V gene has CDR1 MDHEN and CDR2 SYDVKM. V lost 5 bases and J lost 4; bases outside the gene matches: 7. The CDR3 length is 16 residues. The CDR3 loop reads CASSTSSGGAADTQYF. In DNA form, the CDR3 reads TGTGCCAGCAGTACCTCTAGCGGGGGGGCTGCAGATACGCAGTATTTT.

The CDR3 sequence: CATSGLAGMDTQYF. In DNA, the CDR3 is TGTGCCACCTCGGGACTAGCGGGGATGGATACGCAGTATTTT. The chain employs TRBV6-5 and TRBJ2-3, with 13 bases that match TRBD2. The CDR3 is 14 residues long. J gave up 6 bases and V 10 bases, and 7 bases lay outside the gene matches. Germline V gives CDR1 MNHEY, CDR2 SVGAGI.

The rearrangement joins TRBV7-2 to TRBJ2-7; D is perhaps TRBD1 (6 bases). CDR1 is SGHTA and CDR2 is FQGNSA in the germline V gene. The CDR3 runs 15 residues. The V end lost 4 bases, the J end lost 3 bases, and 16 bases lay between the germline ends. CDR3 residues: CASSSSTGDVYEQYF. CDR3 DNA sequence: TGTGCCAGCAGCTCATCGACAGGTGATGTCTACGAGCAGTACTTC.

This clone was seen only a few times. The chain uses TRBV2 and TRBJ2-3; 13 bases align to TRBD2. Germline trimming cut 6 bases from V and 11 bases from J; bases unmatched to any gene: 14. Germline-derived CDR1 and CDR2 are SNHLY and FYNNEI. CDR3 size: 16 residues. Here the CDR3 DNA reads TGTGCCAGCAGCCAAGAGGGGCGGACTAGCGGGGGAGAGCAGTATTTT. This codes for CASSQEGRTSGGEQYF.

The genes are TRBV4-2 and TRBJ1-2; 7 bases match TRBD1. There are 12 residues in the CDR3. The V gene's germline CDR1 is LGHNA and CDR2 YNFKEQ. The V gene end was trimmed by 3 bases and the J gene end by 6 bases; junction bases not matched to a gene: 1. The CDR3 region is CASSHDRDGYTF. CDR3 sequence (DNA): TGTGCCAGCAGCCACGACAGGGATGGCTACACCTTC.

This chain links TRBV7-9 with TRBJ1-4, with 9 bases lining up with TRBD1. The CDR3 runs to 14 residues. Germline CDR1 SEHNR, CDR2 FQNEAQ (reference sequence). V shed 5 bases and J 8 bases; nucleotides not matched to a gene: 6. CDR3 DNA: TGTGCCAGCAGCCCTGGACAGGGGAACGAAAAACTGTTTTTT. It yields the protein CASSPGQGNEKLFF.

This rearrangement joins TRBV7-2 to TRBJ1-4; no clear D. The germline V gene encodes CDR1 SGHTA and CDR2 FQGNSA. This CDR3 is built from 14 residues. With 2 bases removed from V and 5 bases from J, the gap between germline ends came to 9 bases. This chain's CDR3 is CASSLTAGNEKLFF. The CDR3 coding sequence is TGTGCCAGCAGCTTAACGGCGGGGAATGAAAAACTGTTTTTT.

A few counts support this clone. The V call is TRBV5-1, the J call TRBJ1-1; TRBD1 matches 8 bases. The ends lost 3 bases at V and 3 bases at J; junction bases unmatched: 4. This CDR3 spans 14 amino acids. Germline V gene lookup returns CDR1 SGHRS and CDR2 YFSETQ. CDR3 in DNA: TGCGCCAGCAGCTCCAGGGGGCGAGACACTGAAGCTTTCTTT. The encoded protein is CASSSRGRDTEAFF. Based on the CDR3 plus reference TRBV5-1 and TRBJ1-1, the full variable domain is KAGVTQTPRYLIKTRGQQVTLSCSPISGHRSVSWYQQTPGQGLQFLFEYFSETQRNKGNFPGRFSGRQFSNSRSEMNVSTLELGDSALYLCASSSRGRDTEAFFGQGTRLTVV.

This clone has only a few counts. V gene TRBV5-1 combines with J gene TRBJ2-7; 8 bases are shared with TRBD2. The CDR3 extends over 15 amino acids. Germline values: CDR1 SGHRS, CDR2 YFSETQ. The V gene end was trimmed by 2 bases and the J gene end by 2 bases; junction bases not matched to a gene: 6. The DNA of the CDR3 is TGCGCCAGCAGCTTAGGAATAGCGGGGACCTACGAGCAGTACTTC. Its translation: CASSLGIAGTYEQYF.

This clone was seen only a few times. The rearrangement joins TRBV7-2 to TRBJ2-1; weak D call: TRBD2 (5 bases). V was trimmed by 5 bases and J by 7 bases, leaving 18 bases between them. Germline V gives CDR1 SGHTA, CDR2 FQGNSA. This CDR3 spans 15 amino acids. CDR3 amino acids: CASSPPRGAYNEQFF. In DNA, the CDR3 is TGTGCCAGCAGCCCCCCCCGGGGTGCTTATAATGAGCAGTTCTTC.

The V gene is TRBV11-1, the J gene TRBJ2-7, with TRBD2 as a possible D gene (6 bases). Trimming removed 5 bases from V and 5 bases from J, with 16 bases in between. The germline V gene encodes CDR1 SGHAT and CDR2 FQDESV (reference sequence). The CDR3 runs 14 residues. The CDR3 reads CASSDTWGEDEQYF. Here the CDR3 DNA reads TGTGCCAGCAGCGACACTTGGGGGGAGGACGAGCAGTACTTC.

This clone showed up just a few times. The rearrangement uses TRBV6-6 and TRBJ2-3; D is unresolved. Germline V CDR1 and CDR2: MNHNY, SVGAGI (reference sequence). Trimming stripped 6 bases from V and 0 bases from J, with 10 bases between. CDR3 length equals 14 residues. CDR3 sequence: CASSGVLSTDTQYF. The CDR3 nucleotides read TGTGCCAGCAGCGGAGTCCTCAGCACAGATACGCAGTATTTT.

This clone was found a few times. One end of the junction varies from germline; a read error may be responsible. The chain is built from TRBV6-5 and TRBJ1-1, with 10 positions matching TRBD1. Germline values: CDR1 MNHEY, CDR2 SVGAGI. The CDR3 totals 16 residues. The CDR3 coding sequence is TGTGCCAGCACTTACGACAGGGGGCTGAGAAGCACTGAAGCTTTCTTT. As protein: CASTYDRGLRSTEAFF.

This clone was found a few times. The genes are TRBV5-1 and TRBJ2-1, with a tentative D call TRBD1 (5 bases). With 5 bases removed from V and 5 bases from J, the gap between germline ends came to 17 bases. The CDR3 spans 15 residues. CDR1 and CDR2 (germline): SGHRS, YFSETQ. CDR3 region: CASSMSPGLHNEQFF. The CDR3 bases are TGCGCCAGCAGTATGAGCCCAGGGCTCCACAATGAGCAGTTCTTC.

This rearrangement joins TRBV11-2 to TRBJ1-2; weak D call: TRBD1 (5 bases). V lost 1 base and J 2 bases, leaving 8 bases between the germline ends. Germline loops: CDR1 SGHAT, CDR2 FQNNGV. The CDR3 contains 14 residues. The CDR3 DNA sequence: TGTGCCAGCAGCTTAGCGGGGGGGAACTATGGCTACACCTTC. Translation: CASSLAGGNYGYTF.

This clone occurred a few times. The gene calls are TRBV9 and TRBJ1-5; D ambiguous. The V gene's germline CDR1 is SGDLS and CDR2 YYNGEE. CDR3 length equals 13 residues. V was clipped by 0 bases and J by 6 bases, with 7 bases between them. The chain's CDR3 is CASSVAFPQPQHF. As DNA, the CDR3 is TGTGCCAGCAGCGTAGCTTTTCCTCAGCCCCAGCATTTT.

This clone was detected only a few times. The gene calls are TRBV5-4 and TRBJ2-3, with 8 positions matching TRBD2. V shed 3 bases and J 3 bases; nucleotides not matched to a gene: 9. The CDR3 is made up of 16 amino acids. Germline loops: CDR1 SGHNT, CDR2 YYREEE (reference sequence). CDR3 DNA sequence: TGTGCCAGCAGCTCCGGGGGGGGAGGGTGGACAGATACGCAGTATTTT. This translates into CASSSGGGGWTDTQYF.

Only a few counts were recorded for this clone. The CDR3 is CASSTGTGLHF. Written as DNA, the CDR3 is TGTGCCAGTTCAACCGGGACAGGGCTGCATTTT. The chain links TRBV2 to TRBJ1-5, with TRBD1 identical over 9 bases. Germline CDR1 is SNHLY and CDR2 is FYNNEI. This CDR3 region has 11 residues. After removal of 9 bases from V and 15 bases from J, the junction contained 9 bases not matched to a gene.

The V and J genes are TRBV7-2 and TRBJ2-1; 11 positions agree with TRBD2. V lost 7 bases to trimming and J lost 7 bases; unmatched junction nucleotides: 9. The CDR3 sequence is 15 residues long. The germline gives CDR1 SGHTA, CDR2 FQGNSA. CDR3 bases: TGTGCCAGCACTCAAGGGCTAGCGGGGGGTAATGAGCAGTTCTTC. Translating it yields CASTQGLAGGNEQFF.

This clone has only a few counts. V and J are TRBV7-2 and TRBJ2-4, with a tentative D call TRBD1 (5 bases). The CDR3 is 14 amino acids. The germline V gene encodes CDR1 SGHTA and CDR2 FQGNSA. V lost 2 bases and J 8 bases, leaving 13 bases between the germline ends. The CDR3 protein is CASSLNRNPDIQYF. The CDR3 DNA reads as TGTGCCAGCAGCTTAAACAGGAACCCGGACATTCAGTACTTC.

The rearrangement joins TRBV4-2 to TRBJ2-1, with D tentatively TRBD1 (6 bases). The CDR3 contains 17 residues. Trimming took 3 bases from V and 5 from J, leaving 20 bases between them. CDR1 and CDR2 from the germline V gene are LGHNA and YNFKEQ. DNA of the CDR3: TGTGCCAGCAGCCATTCCAGGGGAGAAGCCGTAAACAATGAGCAGTTCTTC. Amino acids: CASSHSRGEAVNNEQFF.